This TCR beta chain was sequenced in a study of CD8+CD57+ T cells in acquired aplastic anemia (dated 2018 in TCRdb). General notes on the study: On average, sorted CD4+ and CD8+ cells yielded around 3.4 ug of extracted DNA, with a range of roughly 0.17 to 27.4 ug. Mean read counts for healthy donor samples were 8.5 million to 10.8 million for CD4+ cells and under 14 million for CD8+ cells.

In the study, sorted CD4+ and CD8+ blood T cells from patients with severe aplastic anemia and from healthy subjects underwent deep sequencing of TCR repertoires. Ficoll-Paque density gradient centrifugation was used to isolate peripheral blood mononuclear cells. Before DNA was extracted, CD4+ and CD8+ T cells were sorted using either FACS or magnetic beads. What the work shows at the level of the full study, not this receptor alone: Fewer than 35 CD8+ CDR3 sequences were found to be shared between patients and controls, but these sequences appeared to be highly expressed in patients and within the immunodominant clones of the patients. Between patients and healthy controls, no significant difference in CD8+ Simpson's diversity was found (P=0.060).

The CDR3 starts with the cysteine, ends with the phenylalanine, and has 15 residues. Only CDR3 DNA is held: 45 bases, read in frame from base 1. Germline trimming amounts to 3 bases on V and 13 bases on J, with 15 as the count of junction bases outside the gene matches. TCR beta VDJ combination and CDR3 sequence profiling used genomic DNA as the template. TCR repertoire sequencing was run on an Illumina HiSeq 2000. On the authors' methods: TRBV/TRBJ rearrangement plots, CDR3 size and DJ length profiles, and Simpson's diversity index were used to evaluate the repertoires. The immunodominant clone was defined as the most abundant DNA sequence in deep sequencing data. CDR3 amino acid sequences were screened for sharing across subjects and were compared with published repertoires and the VDJdb database. Using fastp trimming at Q25 and MiXCR clonotype assembly, TCRdb reanalyzed the public sequencing data and kept in-frame beta chains. When rows share a CDR3 protein, they turn into one entry using the most common DNA and genes. The V and J calls and clone size are TCRdb's, not the authors'. Here the sample has hundreds of thousands of distinct CDR3 sequences; 65% to 80% occur a single time. The leading ten clones occupy less than 4% of the sample.

Note on this clonotype: Its recognized antigen is unknown. Per-base quality was not reported, and no clone a single base away is much larger than it.

This chain joins TRBV12-3 or TRBV12-4 to TRBJ1-5, with 7 bases aligning to TRBD1. The clonotype was recovered from a human donor in good health, serving as a control. What was sequenced was sorted CD4+, CD8+, or CD8+CD57+ T cells (not recorded which) from PBMCs. For the CDR3, the sequence is CASSFSTGTDSNQHF. The bases read TGTGCCAGCAGTTTTTCAACGGGGACAGATAGCAATCAGCATTTT.